The source of this T cell receptor beta chain is a study of cytomegalovirus exposure and HLA in healthy donors. 13 Jbeta primers and 60 Vbeta primers were used for the PCR. TCRdb's table, derived via immunoSEQ multiplex PCR, lists solely in-frame clones and lacks some. The data hold 75,000 or so clones, with roughly four fifths observed a single time. The germline V gene has CDR1 SGHTA and CDR2 FQGNSA. V dropped 1 base and J dropped 7 bases, with 7 bases sitting between them. This CDR3 region has 12 residues. Sequencing was carried out using PBMCs. The TCR sequence derives from a woman aged 25 to 39 in good health and CMV-seropositive. The genes are TRBV7-2 and TRBJ1-2; perhaps TRBD1 as D (6 bases). The CDR3 is CASSLDRVGYTF. CDR3 in DNA: TGTGCCAGCAGCTTAGACAGGGTTGGCTACACCTTC.